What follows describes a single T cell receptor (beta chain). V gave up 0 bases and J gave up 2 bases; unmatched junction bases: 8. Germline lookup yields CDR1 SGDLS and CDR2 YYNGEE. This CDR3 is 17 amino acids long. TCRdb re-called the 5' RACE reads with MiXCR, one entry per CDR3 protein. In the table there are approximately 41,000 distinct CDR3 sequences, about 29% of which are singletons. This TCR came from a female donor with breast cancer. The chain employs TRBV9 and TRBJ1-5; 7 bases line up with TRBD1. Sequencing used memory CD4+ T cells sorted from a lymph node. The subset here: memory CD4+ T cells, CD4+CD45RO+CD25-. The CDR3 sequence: CASSVGGGLEGNQPQHF. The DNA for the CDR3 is TGTGCCAGCAGCGTAGGAGGGGGCCTGGAGGGCAATCAGCCCCAGCATTTT. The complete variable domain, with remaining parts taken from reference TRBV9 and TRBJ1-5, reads DSGVTQTPKHLITATGQRVTLRCSPRSGDLSVYWYQQSLDQGLQFLIQYYNGEERAKGNILERFSAQQFPDLHSELNLSSLELGDSALYFCASSVGGGLEGNQPQHFGDGTRLSIL.